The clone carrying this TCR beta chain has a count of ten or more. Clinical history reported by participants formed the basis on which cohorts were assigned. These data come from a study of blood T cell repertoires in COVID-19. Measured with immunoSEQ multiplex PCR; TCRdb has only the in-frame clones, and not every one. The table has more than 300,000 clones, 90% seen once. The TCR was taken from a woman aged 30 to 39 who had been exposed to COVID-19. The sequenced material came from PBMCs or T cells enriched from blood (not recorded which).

The CDR3 DNA sequence: TGTGCCAGCTCATACGGACAGGACGCGAACACCGGGGAGCTGTTTTTT. It codes for CASSYGQDANTGELFF. The rearrangement links TRBV18 to TRBJ2-2; the match to TRBD1 covers 7 bases. V shed 5 bases and J 0 bases; nucleotides not matched to a gene: 6. Germline V gives CDR1 KGHSH, CDR2 LQKENI. This CDR3 spans 16 amino acids.